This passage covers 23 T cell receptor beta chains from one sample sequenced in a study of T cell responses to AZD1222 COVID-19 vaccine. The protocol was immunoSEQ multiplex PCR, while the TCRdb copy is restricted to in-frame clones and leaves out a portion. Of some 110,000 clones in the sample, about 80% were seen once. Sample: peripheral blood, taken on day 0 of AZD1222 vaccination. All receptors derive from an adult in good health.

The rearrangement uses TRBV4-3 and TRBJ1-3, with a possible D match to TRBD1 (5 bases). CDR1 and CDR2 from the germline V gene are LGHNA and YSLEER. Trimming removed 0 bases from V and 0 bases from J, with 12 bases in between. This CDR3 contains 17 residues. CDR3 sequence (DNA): TGCGCCAGCAGCCAAGATATCCCGACAGTCTCTGGAAACACCATATATTTT. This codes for CASSQDIPTVSGNTIYF.

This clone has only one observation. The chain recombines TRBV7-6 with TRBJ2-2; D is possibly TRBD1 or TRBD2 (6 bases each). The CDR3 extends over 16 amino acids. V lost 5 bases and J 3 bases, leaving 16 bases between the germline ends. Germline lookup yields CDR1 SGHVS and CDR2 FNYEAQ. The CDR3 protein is CASSPFDGGYTGELFF. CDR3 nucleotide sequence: TGTGCCAGCAGCCCATTCGACGGGGGCTACACCGGGGAGCTGTTTTTT. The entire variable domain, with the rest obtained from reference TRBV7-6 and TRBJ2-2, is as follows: GAGVSQSPRYKVTKRGQDVALRCDPISGHVSLYWYRQALGQGPEFLTYFNYEAQQDKSGLPNDRFSAERPEGSISTLTIQRTEQRDSAMYRCASSPFDGGYTGELFFGEGSRLTVL.

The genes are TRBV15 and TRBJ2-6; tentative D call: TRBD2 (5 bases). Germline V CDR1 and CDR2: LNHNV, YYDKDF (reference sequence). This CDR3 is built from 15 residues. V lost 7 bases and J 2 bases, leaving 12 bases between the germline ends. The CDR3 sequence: CATTERATGANVLTF. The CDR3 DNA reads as TGTGCCACCACCGAGAGGGCTACTGGGGCCAACGTCCTGACTTTC.

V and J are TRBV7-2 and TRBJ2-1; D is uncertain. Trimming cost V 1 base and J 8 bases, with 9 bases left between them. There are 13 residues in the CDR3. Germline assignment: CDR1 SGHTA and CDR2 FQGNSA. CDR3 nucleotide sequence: TGTGCCAGCAGCTTAGTCTACGTAGATGAGCAGTTCTTC. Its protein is CASSLVYVDEQFF.

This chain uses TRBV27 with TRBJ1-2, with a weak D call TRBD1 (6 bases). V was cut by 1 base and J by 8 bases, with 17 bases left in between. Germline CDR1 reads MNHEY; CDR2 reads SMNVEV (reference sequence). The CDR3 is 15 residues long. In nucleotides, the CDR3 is TGTGCCAGCAGTTTATTGTCCCAGGGGCAGGGGGGCTACACCTTC. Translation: CASSLLSQGQGGYTF.

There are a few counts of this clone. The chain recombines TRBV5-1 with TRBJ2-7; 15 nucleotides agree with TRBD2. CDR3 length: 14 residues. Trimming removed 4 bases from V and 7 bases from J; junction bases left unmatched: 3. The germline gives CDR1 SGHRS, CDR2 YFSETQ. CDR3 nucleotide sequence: TGCGCCAGCAGCACCGGGACTAGCGGGAGGGAGCAGTACTTC. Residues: CASSTGTSGREQYF.

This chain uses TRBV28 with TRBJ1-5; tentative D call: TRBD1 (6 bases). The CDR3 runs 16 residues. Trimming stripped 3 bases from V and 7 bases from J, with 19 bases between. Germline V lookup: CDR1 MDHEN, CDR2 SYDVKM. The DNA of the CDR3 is TGTGCCAGCAGTTTCCGGCTGTCGGGGGCGGGCCAGCCCCAGCATTTT. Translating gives CASSFRLSGAGQPQHF.

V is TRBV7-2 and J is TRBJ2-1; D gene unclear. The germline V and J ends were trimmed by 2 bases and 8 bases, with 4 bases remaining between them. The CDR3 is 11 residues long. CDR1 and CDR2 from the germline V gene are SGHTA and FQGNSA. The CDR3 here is CASSLLHEQFF. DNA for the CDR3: TGTGCCAGCAGCTTATTACATGAGCAGTTCTTC.

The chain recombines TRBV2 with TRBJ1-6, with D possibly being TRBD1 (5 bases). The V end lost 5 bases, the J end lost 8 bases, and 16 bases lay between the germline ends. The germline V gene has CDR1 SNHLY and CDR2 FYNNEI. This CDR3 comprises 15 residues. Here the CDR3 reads CASSILRGRDSPLHF. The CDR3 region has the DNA TGTGCCAGCAGTATATTAAGGGGCCGGGATTCACCCCTCCACTTT.

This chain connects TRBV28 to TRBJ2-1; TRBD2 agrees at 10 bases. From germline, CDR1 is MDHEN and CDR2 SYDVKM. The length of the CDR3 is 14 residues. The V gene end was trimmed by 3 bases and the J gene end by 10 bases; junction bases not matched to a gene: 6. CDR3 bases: TGTGCCAGCAGTTTGGGGACTAGCGACCGCGAGCAGTTCTTC. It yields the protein CASSLGTSDREQFF.

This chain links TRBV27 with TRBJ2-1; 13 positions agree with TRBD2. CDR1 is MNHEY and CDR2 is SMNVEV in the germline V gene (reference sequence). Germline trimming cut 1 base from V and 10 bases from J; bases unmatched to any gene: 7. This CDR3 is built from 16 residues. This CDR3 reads CASSLLGLAGASEQFF. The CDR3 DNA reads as TGTGCCAGCAGTTTATTAGGACTAGCGGGGGCGTCCGAGCAGTTCTTC.

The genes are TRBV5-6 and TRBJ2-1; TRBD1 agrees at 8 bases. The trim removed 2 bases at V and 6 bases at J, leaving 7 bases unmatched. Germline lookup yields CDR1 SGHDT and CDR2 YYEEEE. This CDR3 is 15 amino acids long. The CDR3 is CASSFLDREVNEQFF. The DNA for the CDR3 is TGTGCCAGCAGCTTCCTGGACAGGGAAGTCAATGAGCAGTTCTTC.

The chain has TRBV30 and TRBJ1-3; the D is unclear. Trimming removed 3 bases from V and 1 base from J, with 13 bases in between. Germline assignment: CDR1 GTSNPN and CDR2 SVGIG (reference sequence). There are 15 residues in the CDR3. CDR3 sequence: CAWRGTFGSGNTIYF. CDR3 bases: TGTGCCTGGAGGGGAACCTTTGGGTCTGGAAACACCATATATTTT.

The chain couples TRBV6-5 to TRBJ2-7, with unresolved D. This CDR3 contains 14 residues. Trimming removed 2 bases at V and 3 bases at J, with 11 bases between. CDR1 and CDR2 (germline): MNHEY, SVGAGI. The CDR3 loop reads CASSYLAGDYEQYF. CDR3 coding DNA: TGTGCCAGCAGTTACCTGGCTGGAGACTACGAGCAGTACTTC.

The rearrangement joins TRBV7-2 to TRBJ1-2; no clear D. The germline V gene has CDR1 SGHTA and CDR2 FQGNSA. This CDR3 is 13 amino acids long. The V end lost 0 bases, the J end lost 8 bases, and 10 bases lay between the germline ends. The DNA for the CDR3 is TGTGCCAGCAGCTTAGCACAGAAGTTAGGCTACACCTTC. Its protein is CASSLAQKLGYTF.

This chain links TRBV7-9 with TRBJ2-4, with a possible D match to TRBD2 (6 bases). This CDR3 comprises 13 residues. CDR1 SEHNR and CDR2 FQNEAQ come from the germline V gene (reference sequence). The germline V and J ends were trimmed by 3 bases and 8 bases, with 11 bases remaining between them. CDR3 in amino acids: CASSFGGWDIQYF. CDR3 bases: TGTGCCAGCAGCTTCGGGGGATGGGACATTCAGTACTTC.

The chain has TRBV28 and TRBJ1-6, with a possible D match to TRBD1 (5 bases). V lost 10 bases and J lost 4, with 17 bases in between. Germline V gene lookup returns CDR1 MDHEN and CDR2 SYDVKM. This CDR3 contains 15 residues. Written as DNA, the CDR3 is TGTGCCACCAAATCCAGGGCAGCGTATAATTCACCCCTCCACTTT. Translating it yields CATKSRAAYNSPLHF.

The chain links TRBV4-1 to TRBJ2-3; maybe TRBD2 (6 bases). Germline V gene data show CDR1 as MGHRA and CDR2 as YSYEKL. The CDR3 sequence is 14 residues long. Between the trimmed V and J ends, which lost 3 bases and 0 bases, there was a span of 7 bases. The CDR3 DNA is TGCGCCAGCAGCCAGGCGGGGAGCACAGATACGCAGTATTTT. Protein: CASSQAGSTDTQYF.

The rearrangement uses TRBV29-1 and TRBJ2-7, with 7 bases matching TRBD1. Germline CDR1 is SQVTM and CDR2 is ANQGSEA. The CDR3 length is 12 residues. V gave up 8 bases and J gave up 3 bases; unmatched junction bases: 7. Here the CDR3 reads CSIRQGHYEQYF. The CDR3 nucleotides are TGCAGCATACGACAGGGACACTACGAGCAGTACTTC.

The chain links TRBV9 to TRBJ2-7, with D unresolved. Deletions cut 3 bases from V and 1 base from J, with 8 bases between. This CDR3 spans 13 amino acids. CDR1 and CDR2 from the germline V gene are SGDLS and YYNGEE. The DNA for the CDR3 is TGTGCCAGCAGCGCAGGAGTTTCCTACGAGCAGTACTTC. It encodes CASSAGVSYEQYF.

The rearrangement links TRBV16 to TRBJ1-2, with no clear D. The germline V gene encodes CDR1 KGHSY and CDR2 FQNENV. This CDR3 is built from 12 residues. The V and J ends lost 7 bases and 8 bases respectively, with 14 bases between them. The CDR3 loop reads CASTPGLMGYTF. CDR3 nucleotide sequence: TGTGCCAGCACCCCCGGTTTAATGGGCTACACCTTC.

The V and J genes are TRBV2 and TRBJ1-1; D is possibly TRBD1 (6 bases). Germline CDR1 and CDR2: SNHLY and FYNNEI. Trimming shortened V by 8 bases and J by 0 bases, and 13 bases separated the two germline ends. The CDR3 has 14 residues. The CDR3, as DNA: TGTGCCAGCCAGAGGGACATCATGAACACTGAAGCTTTCTTT. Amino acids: CASQRDIMNTEAFF.

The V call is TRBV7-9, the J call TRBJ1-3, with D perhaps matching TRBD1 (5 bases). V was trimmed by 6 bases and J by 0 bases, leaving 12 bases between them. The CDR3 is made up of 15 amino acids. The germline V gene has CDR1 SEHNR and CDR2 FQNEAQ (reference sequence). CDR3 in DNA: TGTGCCAGCAGGCCCAGGGCAAGCTCTGGAAACACCATATATTTT. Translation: CASRPRASSGNTIYF.